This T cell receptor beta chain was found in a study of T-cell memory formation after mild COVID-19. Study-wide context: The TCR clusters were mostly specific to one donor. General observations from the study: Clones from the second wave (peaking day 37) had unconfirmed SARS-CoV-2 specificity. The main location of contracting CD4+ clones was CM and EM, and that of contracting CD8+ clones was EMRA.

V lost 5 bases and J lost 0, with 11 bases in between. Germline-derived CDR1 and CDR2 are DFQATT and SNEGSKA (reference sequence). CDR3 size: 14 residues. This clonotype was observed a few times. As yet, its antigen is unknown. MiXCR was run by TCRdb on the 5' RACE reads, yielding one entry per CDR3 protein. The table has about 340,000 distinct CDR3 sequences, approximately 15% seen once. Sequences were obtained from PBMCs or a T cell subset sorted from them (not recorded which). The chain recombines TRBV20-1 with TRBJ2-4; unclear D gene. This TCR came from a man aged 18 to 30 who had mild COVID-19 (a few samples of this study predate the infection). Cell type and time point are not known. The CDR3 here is CSARTVLAKNIQYF. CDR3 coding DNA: TGCAGTGCTCGGACGGTCCTAGCCAAAAACATTCAGTACTTC.